This TCR beta chain emerged from a study of shared clonotypes between healthy human individuals. Clones were sequenced by immunoSEQ multiplex PCR, and TCRdb holds only the in-frame ones, with some missing. The profile shows some 2,500,000 clones, 80% to 95% of them singletons. Points on this clone: This specimen includes other DNA sequences encoding the same CDR3.

The germline gives CDR1 SGHRS, CDR2 YFSETQ. Trimming pared 3 bases from V and 0 bases from J, leaving 9 bases between. The CDR3 runs 14 residues. This receptor was obtained from a man younger than 30 in good health. Some clones in this sample may be carry-over from other donors' samples. The sequenced sample was naive CD4+ T cells from PBMCs. Indicated subset: CD45RA+ positively selected. The chain has TRBV5-1 and TRBJ1-1, with TRBD1 as a possible D gene (6 bases). CDR3 in amino acids: CASSYGDMNTEAFF. The CDR3 nucleotides are TGCGCCAGCAGCTATGGGGACATGAACACTGAAGCTTTCTTT.